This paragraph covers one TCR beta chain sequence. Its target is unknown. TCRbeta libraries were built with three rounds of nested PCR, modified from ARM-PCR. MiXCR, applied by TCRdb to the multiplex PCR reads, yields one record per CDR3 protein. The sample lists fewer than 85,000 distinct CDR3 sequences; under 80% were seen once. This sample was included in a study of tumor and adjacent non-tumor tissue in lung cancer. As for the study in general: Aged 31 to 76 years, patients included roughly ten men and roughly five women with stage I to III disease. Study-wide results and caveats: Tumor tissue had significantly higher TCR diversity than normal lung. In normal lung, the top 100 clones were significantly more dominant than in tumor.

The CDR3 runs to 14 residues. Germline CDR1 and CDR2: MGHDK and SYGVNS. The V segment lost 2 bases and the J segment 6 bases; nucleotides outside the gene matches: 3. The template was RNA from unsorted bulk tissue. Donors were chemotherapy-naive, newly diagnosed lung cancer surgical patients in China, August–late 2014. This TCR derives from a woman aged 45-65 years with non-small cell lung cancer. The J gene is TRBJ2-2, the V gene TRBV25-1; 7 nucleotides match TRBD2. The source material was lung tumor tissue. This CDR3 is CASSEQGGPGELFF. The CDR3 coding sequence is TGTGCCAGCAGTGAACAGGGAGGGCCCGGGGAGCTGTTTTTT.